Listed here are 10 T cell receptor beta chains from one sample, sequenced in a study of blood T cell repertoires in COVID-19. Sequencing used immunoSEQ multiplex PCR; TCRdb keeps in-frame clones, though not all of them. The sample has some 330,000 clones, roughly 89% seen once. Source material: peripheral blood. Receptors originate from a woman aged 25 to 39 with COVID-19, enrolled during active disease.

The rearrangement joins TRBV15 to TRBJ1-1; a possible D gene is TRBD1 (5 bases). The ends were cut back, 5 bases at V and 2 bases at J, with 9 bases in the middle. The CDR3 sequence is 13 residues long. Germline lookup yields CDR1 LNHNV and CDR2 YYDKDF (reference sequence). The CDR3 is CATSAQGNTEAFF. The CDR3 bases are TGTGCCACCAGCGCCCAGGGAAACACTGAAGCTTTCTTT.

V usage is TRBV7-2 and J usage is TRBJ2-5, with 8 bases that match TRBD1. Germline trimming cut 5 bases from V and 5 bases from J; bases unmatched to any gene: 10. Germline CDR1 reads SGHTA; CDR2 reads FQGNSA. CDR3 length: 15 amino acids. The CDR3 here is CASSDWQGAGETQYF. The CDR3 DNA reads as TGTGCCAGCAGCGACTGGCAGGGGGCGGGGGAGACCCAGTACTTC.

This chain connects TRBV9 to TRBJ1-1; D is ambiguous. The CDR3 has 16 amino acids. The germline V gene has CDR1 SGDLS and CDR2 YYNGEE. Between the trimmed V and J ends, which lost 4 bases and 0 bases, there was a span of 16 bases. CDR3 sequence reads: CASSPPGILMNTEAFF. For the CDR3, the DNA is TGTGCCAGCAGCCCTCCCGGGATCCTTATGAACACTGAAGCTTTCTTT. Looking up the rest from reference TRBV9 and TRBJ1-1 gives the full variable domain: DSGVTQTPKHLITATGQRVTLRCSPRSGDLSVYWYQQSLDQGLQFLIQYYNGEERAKGNILERFSAQQFPDLHSELNLSSLELGDSALYFCASSPPGILMNTEAFFGQGTRLTVV.

The sample holds one count of this clone. The chain recombines TRBV4-1 with TRBJ1-5; D is unclear. The CDR3 runs 16 residues. CDR1 is MGHRA and CDR2 is YSYEKL in the germline V gene. Trimming pared 1 base from V and 2 bases from J, leaving 12 bases between. CDR3 in amino acids: CASSQAMSGGNQPQHF. CDR3 nucleotides: TGCGCCAGCAGCCAAGCGATGAGCGGGGGCAATCAGCCCCAGCATTTT.

DNA for the CDR3: TGTGCCAGCAGTTTAACAGGGGAGGCTTTAGGCTATGGCTACACCTTC. It is translated as CASSLTGEALGYGYTF. The V and J genes are TRBV27 and TRBJ1-2, with TRBD1 matching 7 bases. The V gene's germline CDR1 is MNHEY and CDR2 SMNVEV (reference sequence). The CDR3 consists of 16 residues. With V trimmed by 2 bases and J by 4 bases, 10 bases remained unmatched.

J is TRBJ1-5 and V is TRBV19; D ambiguous. Germline V gives CDR1 LNHDA, CDR2 SQIVND (reference sequence). The CDR3 contains 13 residues. Trimming pared 6 bases from V and 4 bases from J, leaving 10 bases between. In DNA form, the CDR3 reads TGTGCCAGTAGCCAGAATAAAAATCAGCCCCAGCATTTT. Protein: CASSQNKNQPQHF.

The chain couples TRBV7-9 to TRBJ1-4, with D tentatively TRBD1 (5 bases). In germline, CDR1 is SEHNR, CDR2 FQNEAQ (reference sequence). This CDR3 comprises 14 residues. V gave up 8 bases and J gave up 5 bases, with 15 bases separating them. The CDR3: CASGRGASNEKLFF. DNA for the CDR3: TGTGCCAGCGGCCGCGGGGCATCGAATGAAAAACTGTTTTTT.

This chain links TRBV23-1 with TRBJ1-4; D unclear. TRBV23-1 is marked as an open reading frame, function uncertain. V lost 4 bases, J lost 0 bases, and 15 bases lay in between. The CDR3 covers 17 residues. This CDR3 reads CASSPGTDLATNEKLFF. CDR3 nucleotide sequence: TGCGCCAGCAGTCCCGGCACAGACCTCGCAACTAATGAAAAACTGTTTTTT.

The V call is TRBV5-5, the J call TRBJ1-4, with 8 bases matching TRBD1. Germline assignment: CDR1 SGHKS and CDR2 YYEKEE (reference sequence). Losses at the gene ends were 0 bases for V and 3 bases for J; bases not matched to a gene: 4. The CDR3 length is 16 residues. As DNA, the CDR3 is TGTGCCAGCAGCTTGGCCCAGGGGGCGTCTAATGAAAAACTGTTTTTT. Amino acid sequence: CASSLAQGASNEKLFF.

This chain uses TRBV7-9 with TRBJ2-5; D perhaps matches TRBD1 (6 bases). V was clipped by 3 bases and J by 2 bases, with 10 bases between them. Germline V CDR1 and CDR2: SEHNR, FQNEAQ (reference sequence). CDR3 size: 14 residues. CDR3 nucleotides: TGTGCCAGCAGCTTCCGACAGGAACAAGAGACCCAGTACTTC. The encoded protein is CASSFRQEQETQYF.